This TCR beta chain was observed in a study of CD8 T cells in Susac syndrome. With random hexamers, reverse transcription was performed on about 0.45 to 1 ug of RNA. The TCR beta CDR3 was amplified by immunoSEQ multiplex PCR across 54 Vbeta, 13 Jbeta. TCRdb reprocessed the immunoSEQ multiplex PCR reads with MiXCR, giving one entry per CDR3 protein. In the table there are fewer than 150,000 distinct CDR3 sequences, around 94% of which are singletons. The CDR3 has 14 residues. V lost 5 bases and J lost 9, with 14 bases in between. In germline, CDR1 is MDHEN, CDR2 SYDVKM. Each multiple sclerosis control was a treatment-naive patient with relapsing-remitting disease that was either stable or active. While CD8+ and CD4+ T cells were isolated negatively, TEMRA cells were enriched by FACS.

What was sequenced was CD4+ T cells from PBMCs. The chain recombines TRBV28 with TRBJ1-6; D unclear. The TCR originated in a human donor with multiple sclerosis. CDR3 loop: CASSLSLSSSPLHF. The CDR3 DNA sequence: TGTGCCAGCAGTCTCTCTTTAAGTAGTTCACCCCTCCACTTT.